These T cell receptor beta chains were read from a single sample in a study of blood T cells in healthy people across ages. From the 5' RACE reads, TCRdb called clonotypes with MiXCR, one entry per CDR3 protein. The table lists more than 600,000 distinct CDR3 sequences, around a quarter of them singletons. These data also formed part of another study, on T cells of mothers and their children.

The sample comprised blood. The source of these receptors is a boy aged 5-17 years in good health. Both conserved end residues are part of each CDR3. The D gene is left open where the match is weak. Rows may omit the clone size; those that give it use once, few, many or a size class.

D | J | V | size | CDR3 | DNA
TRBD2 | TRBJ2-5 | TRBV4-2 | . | CASSQEGASGGVGETQYF | TGTGCCAGCAGCCAAGAAGGGGCTAGCGGGGGGGTAGGAGAGACCCAGTACTTC
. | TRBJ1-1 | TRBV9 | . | CASSVGGGAEAFF | TGTGCCAGCAGCGTAGGCGGAGGGGCGGAAGCTTTCTTT
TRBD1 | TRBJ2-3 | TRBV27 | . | CASSLSQGSTDTQYF | TGTGCCAGCAGTTTATCACAGGGGAGCACAGATACGCAGTATTTT
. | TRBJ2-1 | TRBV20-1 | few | CSARDVVVDRGEQFF | TGCAGTGCTAGAGACGTAGTGGTCGATCGGGGTGAGCAGTTCTTC
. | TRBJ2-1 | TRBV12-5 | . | CASLASTYNEQFF | TGTGCTAGTCTAGCGAGCACCTACAATGAGCAGTTCTTC
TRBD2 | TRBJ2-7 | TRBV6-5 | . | CASSRSGTSGGEQYF | TGTGCCAGCAGTCGCTCCGGAACTAGCGGCGGCGAGCAGTACTTC
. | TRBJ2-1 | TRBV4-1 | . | CASSQTSVRSSYNEQFF | TGCGCCAGCAGCCAAACCAGCGTTAGGAGCTCCTACAATGAGCAGTTCTTC
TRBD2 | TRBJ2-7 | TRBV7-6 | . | CASSLSTSGSFEQYF | TGTGCCAGCAGCCTTTCGACTAGCGGGAGTTTCGAGCAGTACTTC
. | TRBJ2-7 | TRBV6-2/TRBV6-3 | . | CASSYKSFSYEQYF | TGTGCCAGCAGTTACAAGTCCTTTTCCTACGAGCAGTACTTC
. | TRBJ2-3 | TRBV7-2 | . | CASSLVVGVGTDTQYF | TGTGCCAGCAGCTTAGTGGTCGGGGTGGGCACAGATACGCAGTATTTT
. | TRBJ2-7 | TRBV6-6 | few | CASSIPGQTGRGGYEQYF | TGTGCCAGCAGCATACCGGGACAGACAGGGCGGGGAGGCTACGAGCAGTACTTC
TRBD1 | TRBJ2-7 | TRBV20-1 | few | CSAAKRTGLAYEQYF | TGCAGTGCCGCCAAACGGACAGGTCTTGCCTACGAGCAGTACTTC
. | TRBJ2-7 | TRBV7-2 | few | CASSLGLPSDEQYF | TGTGCCAGCAGCTTAGGACTGCCCTCAGACGAGCAGTACTTC
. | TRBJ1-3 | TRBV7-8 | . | CASSLVGGSSGNTIYF | TGTGCCAGCAGCTTAGTGGGGGGGTCTAGCGGAAACACCATATATTTT
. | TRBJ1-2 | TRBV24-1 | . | CATSDRRTENYGYTF | TGTGCCACCAGTGACCGACGGACCGAAAACTATGGCTACACCTTC
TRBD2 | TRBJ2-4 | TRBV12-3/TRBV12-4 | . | CASRTSSGNIQYF | TGTGCCAGCCGAACCTCTAGCGGAAACATTCAGTACTTC
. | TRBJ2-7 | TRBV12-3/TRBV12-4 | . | CASSPRMSSYEQYF | TGTGCCAGCAGCCCCCGGATGAGCTCCTACGAGCAGTACTTC
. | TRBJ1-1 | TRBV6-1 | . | CASSEIFGRQGSSTEAFF | TGTGCCAGCAGTGAAATTTTCGGCAGGCAAGGATCCTCCACTGAAGCTTTCTTT
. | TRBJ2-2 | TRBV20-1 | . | CSASSPNTGELVF | TGCAGTGCTAGTAGTCCGAACACCGGGGAGCTGGTTTTT
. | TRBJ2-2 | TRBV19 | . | CASSIEIAIGELFF | TGTGCCAGTAGTATTGAGATCGCGATCGGGGAGCTGTTTTTT
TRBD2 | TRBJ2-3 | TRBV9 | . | CASSVATPGLVSDTQYF | TGTGCCAGCAGCGTCGCGACTCCGGGACTAGTCTCAGATACGCAGTATTTT
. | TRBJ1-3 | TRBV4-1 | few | CASSQEKGSGNTIYF | TGCGCCAGCAGCCAGGAGAAAGGGTCTGGAAACACCATATATTTT
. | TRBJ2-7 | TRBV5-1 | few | CASSLGHTLDGSYEQYF | TGCGCCAGCAGCCTAGGACACACCCTCGACGGCTCCTACGAGCAGTACTTC
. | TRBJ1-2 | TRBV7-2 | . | CASSPSQDYGYTF | TGTGCCAGCAGCCCCAGTCAGGACTATGGCTACACCTTC
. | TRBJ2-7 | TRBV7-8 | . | CASSSVTAYEQYF | TGTGCCAGCAGCTCCGTGACGGCCTACGAGCAGTACTTC
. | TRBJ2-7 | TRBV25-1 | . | CASSEYGDSYEQYF | TGTGCCAGCAGTGAATATGGGGACTCCTACGAGCAGTACTTC
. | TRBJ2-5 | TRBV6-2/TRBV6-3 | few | CASSYGRLGGEETQYF | TGTGCCAGCAGTTACGGGAGGCTAGGAGGAGAAGAGACCCAGTACTTC
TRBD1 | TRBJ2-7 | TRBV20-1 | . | CSASGQGYSYEQYF | TGCAGTGCTTCCGGACAGGGGTATAGCTACGAGCAGTACTTC
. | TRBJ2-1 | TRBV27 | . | CASSWPGENEQFF | TGTGCCAGCAGTTGGCCAGGGGAGAATGAGCAGTTCTTC
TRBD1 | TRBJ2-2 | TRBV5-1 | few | CASRRTGDANTGELFF | TGCGCCAGCCGGAGGACAGGGGACGCGAACACCGGGGAGCTGTTTTTT
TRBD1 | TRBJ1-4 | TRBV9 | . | CASSPGTGLKLFF | TGTGCCAGCAGCCCCGGGACAGGGTTAAAACTGTTTTTT
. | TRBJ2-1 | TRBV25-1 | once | CASSEDWIDNEQFF | TGTGCCAGCAGTGAGGACTGGATCGACAATGAGCAGTTCTTC
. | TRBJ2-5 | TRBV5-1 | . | CASSSLPAETQYF | TGCGCCAGCAGCTCCCTCCCGGCTGAGACCCAGTACTTC
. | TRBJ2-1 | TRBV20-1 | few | CSASSPNEQFF | TGCAGTGCTTCCAGCCCTAATGAGCAGTTCTTC
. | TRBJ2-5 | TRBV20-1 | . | CSARDLRGRETQYF | TGCAGTGCTAGAGATTTACGAGGCCGGGAGACCCAGTACTTC
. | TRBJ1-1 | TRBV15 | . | CATEQGRPNTEAFF | TGTGCCACCGAACAGGGACGGCCGAACACTGAAGCTTTCTTT
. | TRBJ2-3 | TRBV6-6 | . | CASSYTVADTQYF | TGTGCCAGCAGTTACACGGTTGCAGATACGCAGTATTTT